The 5 T cell receptor beta chains presented below share a single source sample, sequenced in a study of cytomegalovirus exposure and HLA in healthy donors. The PCR was carried out with 60 Vbeta primers and 13 Jbeta primers. Some clones are missing from TCRdb's copy, which holds only in-frame ones; the method was immunoSEQ multiplex PCR. The sample lists more than 150,000 clones, roughly 82% occurring once. The sequenced material came from PBMCs. Receptor source: a woman aged 50 to 60 in good health and CMV-seropositive.

The rearrangement links TRBV5-1 to TRBJ1-2; D perhaps matches TRBD1 (6 bases). CDR1 and CDR2 from the germline V gene are SGHRS and YFSETQ. Trimming left V 2 bases short and J 4 bases short, with 15 bases between. This CDR3 has 15 residues. DNA of the CDR3: TGCGCCAGCAGCTTCCTGCCGGGGGGCTCCTATGGCTACACCTTC. Protein sequence: CASSFLPGGSYGYTF.

This chain joins TRBV30 and TRBJ2-2; 10 positions match TRBD2. In germline, CDR1 is GTSNPN, CDR2 SVGIG (reference sequence). The V gene end was trimmed by 0 bases and the J gene end by 5 bases; junction bases not matched to a gene: 3. CDR3 length: 15 residues. The CDR3 loop reads CAWSVAGGRTGELFF. The CDR3 nucleotides read TGTGCCTGGAGTGTAGCGGGGGGGCGGACCGGGGAGCTGTTTTTT.

The chain has TRBV29-1 and TRBJ2-1; 9 bases agree with TRBD2. CDR3 length: 13 amino acids. Germline CDR1 is SQVTM and CDR2 is ANQGSEA. The junction had 6 bases not matched to a gene; V was cut back by 2 bases and J by 10 bases. The CDR3 is CSVEQLAGWEQFF. CDR3 DNA: TGCAGCGTTGAACAGCTAGCGGGGTGGGAGCAGTTCTTC.

This clone was recorded a few times. The V gene is TRBV21-1, the J gene TRBJ1-2; no DNA check was done on the table's D call, TRBD1. TRBV21-1 is a recognized pseudogene. CDR3 length equals 18 residues. The CDR3, as DNA: TGTGCCAGCAGCAAAAAATGGGACAGGGGGCGCAGAGGGTATGGCTACACCTTC. Translating gives CASSKKWDRGRRGYGYTF.

The chain recombines TRBV6-1 with TRBJ1-1, with TRBD1 as a possible D gene (6 bases). The CDR3 contains 13 residues. V was cut by 5 bases and J by 7 bases, with 14 bases left in between. CDR1 is MNHNS, CDR2 SASEGT, per germline. Written as DNA, the CDR3 is TGTGCCAGCAGTTCAGGGGTTATGGTTGAAGCTTTCTTT. It translates to CASSSGVMVEAFF.